Below, 2 T cell receptor beta chains from the same sample are listed, as sequenced in a study of beta chain features in type 1 diabetes. Investigators reverse transcribed all isolated RNA, so they sequenced expressed TCRB transcripts. Some clones are missing from TCRdb's copy, which holds only in-frame ones; the method was immunoSEQ multiplex PCR. The sample gives under 950,000 clones, under 20% of which show up once; 0.023% is in the top ten. Sequenced material: naive CD4+ T cells from blood. The receptors were sampled from a young woman in good health.

This clone was seen more than once but under ten times. The rearrangement uses TRBV11-2 and TRBJ2-7; D remains unclear. The germline V gene has CDR1 SGHAT and CDR2 FQNNGV. This CDR3 is built from 15 residues. Trimming removed 3 bases from V and 2 bases from J, with 14 bases in between. This CDR3 reads CASSLVANSPYEQYF. The CDR3, as DNA: TGTGCCAGCAGCTTGGTGGCCAATTCACCCTACGAGCAGTACTTC.

The CDR3 loop is CASSRGDGGTQETQYF. The CDR3 bases are TGCGCCAGCAGCCGGGGGGACGGGGGCACTCAAGAGACCCAGTACTTC. The chain uses TRBV5-1 and TRBJ2-5, with a possible D match to TRBD2 (7 bases). The length of the CDR3 is 16 residues. V lost 4 bases and J 2 bases, leaving 18 bases between the germline ends. Germline values: CDR1 SGHRS, CDR2 YFSETQ.